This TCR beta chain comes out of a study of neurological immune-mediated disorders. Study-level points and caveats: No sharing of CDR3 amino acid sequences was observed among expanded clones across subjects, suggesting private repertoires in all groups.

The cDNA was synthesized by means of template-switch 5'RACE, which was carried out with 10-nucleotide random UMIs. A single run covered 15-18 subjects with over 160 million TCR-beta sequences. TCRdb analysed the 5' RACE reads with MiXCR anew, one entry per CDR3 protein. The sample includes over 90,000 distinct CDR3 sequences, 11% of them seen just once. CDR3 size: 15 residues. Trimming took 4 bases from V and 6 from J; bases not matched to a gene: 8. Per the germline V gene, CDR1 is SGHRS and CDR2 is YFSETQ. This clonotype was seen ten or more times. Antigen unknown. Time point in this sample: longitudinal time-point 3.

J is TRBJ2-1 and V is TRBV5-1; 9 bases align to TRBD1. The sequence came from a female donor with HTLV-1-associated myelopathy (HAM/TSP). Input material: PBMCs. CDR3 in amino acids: CASSSSGTGFNEQFF. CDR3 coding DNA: TGCGCCAGCAGCAGCTCCGGGACAGGGTTCAATGAGCAGTTCTTC.